In its sample, the clone carrying this TCR beta chain was seen many times. The sample belongs to a study of T cells in Graves' hyperthyroidism and ophthalmopathy. The CDR3 is 16 amino acids. Germline CDR1 is SEHNR and CDR2 is FQNEAQ (reference sequence). V was pared by 2 bases and J by 6 bases, with 9 bases of the junction left unmatched. It was RNA transcripts that yielded the amplified TCR beta CDR3 regions. Initially, a first-round RT-PCR of the TCR CDR3 employed the HTBI primer set. Using its own MiXCR run on the multiplex PCR reads, TCRdb lists one record per CDR3 protein. The sample carries some 760,000 distinct CDR3 sequences, approximately 14% recorded once.

This TCR derives from a woman aged 18-29 years with Graves' hyperthyroidism. The material sequenced was blood. The V call is TRBV7-9, the J call TRBJ2-1; 8 bases map to TRBD2. The CDR3 is CASSLFSGRLGNEQFF. CDR3 nucleotide sequence: TGTGCCAGCAGCTTATTCAGCGGGAGATTGGGCAATGAGCAGTTCTTC.